The text below deals with one TCR beta chain. How the authors handled the data: Quantification of nucleated cells was approximated via reference gene primer amplification. The method was immunoSEQ multiplex PCR; TCRdb's version includes in-frame clones alone and lacks a portion of them. V and J calls and clone size are those listed in that table; D and trimming were worked out from the DNA. The sample consists of some 170,000 clones, around 80% of them appearing once. The data belong to a study of blood T cell repertoires in COVID-19. Background on the study: Some COVID-19 samples were acute and others convalescent; all came from the United States, Italy and Spain.

The CDR3 totals 17 residues. Looked up from germline, CDR1 is LGHDT and CDR2 is YNNKEL (reference sequence). V was cut by 4 bases and J by 5 bases, with 21 bases left in between. Sequencing used peripheral blood. The chain recombines TRBV3-1 (or the pseudogene TRBV3-2) with TRBJ2-1, with a possible D match to TRBD2 (5 bases). The clonotype was recovered from a woman in her seventies with acute or convalescent COVID-19. The CDR3 DNA reads TGTGCCAGCAGCCCGGAAGCGGCGGCCAGAACCCACAATGAGCAGTTCTTC. It encodes CASSPEAAARTHNEQFF.